Sequencing of this T cell receptor (beta chain) was carried out in a study of blood T cells in healthy people across ages (dated by TCRdb to between 2015 and 2016). At the level of the whole study: Template switching captured roughly one uniquely barcoded TCR beta cDNA molecule per two T cells in model experiments. The study measured age-related changes in TCR beta repertoire diversity using deep sequencing normalized with unique cDNA molecular identifiers. The donors were split into four age groups: young (average roughly 15 years), middle-aged (roughly 39), aged (more than 55) and long-lived (roughly 77). Two additional independent replicas of 1 million unique cDNA reads from the same blood draw were analyzed for two donors (one aged 18 to 29 and one aged 80 or older). Results the study describes overall, beyond this receptor: As age increased, observed TCR beta diversity per million T cells dropped in a roughly linear way, and a significant reduction was already evident by age 40. The long-lived group showed more naive CD4+ T cells, fewer expanded clones and increased TCR diversity than the aged group, suggesting age selection. The percentage of naive T cells measured by flow cytometry correlated strongly with observed TCR beta diversity. Estimates of total diversity from one million sequenced T cells were regarded as lower bounds and underestimates. Because profiling used bulk unsorted PBMCs, naive and antigen-experienced compartments could not be compared conclusively. Because the CMV infection status of the donors was unknown, age-related changes in expanded clonotypes may potentially have been confounded.

Libraries were constructed by 5' RACE. The sample was run on an Illumina HiSeq 2500. A second PCR of roughly 6 to 11 cycles was run with a J-beta primer mix and a sample-barcoded 5' primer. Each TCR beta cDNA molecule received a unique molecular identifier from a template-switch 5' adaptor carrying 12 random nucleotides. Each sample yielded at least 2.5 million CDR3-containing paired-end reads. All of the RNA was converted into first-strand cDNA using the Mint cDNA synthesis kit, with a TRBC-specific oligonucleotide serving as the primer. Following uracil-DNA glycosylase treatment, all cDNA underwent a first 18-cycle PCR with the universal primers M1SS and BC2_uni_R. On the authors' methods: Normalization of each sample was performed by random selection of 1 million high-quality reads, each carrying a distinct molecular identifier. Reads with shared molecular identifiers were discarded instead of being binned into consensus sequences. MiTCR, with a Q25 quality threshold and the strictest error-elimination algorithm, was used for CDR3 identification, clonotype clustering and error correction. A nonparametric unseen species model with Euler transformation was used to estimate lower-bound total TCR beta diversity. Using fastp at Q25 and MiXCR, TCRdb reprocessed the public reads and kept productive beta chains. Under each unique CDR3 protein, matching rows form one entry showing the most common genes and DNA. It is TCRdb's table, rather than the study itself, that gives the V and J calls and clone size. In all, the sample holds roughly 1 million distinct CDR3 sequences, and around 25% of those were seen once. The biggest ten clones account for approximately 0.75% of the sample.

The roughly 39 donors, aged about 6 to 95 years, were systemically healthy Caucasian individuals from Russia. Approximately 10 milliliters of peripheral blood were collected from each donor into EDTA-treated Vacutainer tubes. Ficoll-Paque density-gradient centrifugation was used to isolate PBMCs, with at least 7 million per sample. Trizol reagent was used to extract total RNA from PBMCs, with at least 6 micrograms per sample. For every donor, an aliquot of PBMCs went through flow cytometry to measure the percentages of naive CD45RAhigh/CD27high T cells. Note on this clonotype: Its antigen is unknown. Base qualities are not provided; no much larger clone lies one nucleotide away.

According to the germline V gene, CDR1 reads SQVTM and CDR2 reads ANQGSEA. Trimming takes 4 bases off V and 2 bases off J; junction bases not matched to a gene: 4. From its cysteine to its phenylalanine, the CDR3 spans 14 amino acids. Only the CDR3 region is kept as DNA, spanning 42 bases read in frame from base 1. The same sample was also used in a study of T cells of mothers and their children. From the second report: Nine systemically healthy Caucasian individuals, comprising three mothers and their six children, were included as donors. cDNA synthesis used all of the extracted RNA, with approximately 1.4 ug of RNA in each 15 ul reaction. Sample barcodes and 2-4 random nucleotides were added via the M1S primer in the second PCR. Each mother yielded over 8 million TCR beta CDR3 reads and each child 2.5 million to 3 million reads. In both related and unrelated pairs, thymic selection shapes the output of TCR recombination in a similar way, with inherited differences having only a minor effect. Normalized repertoire overlap was always found to be slightly, but never significantly, higher in related mother-child pairs than in unrelated mother-child pairs. Persistent microchimeric T cell clones were not detected, at a sensitivity of 85 to 100 clones per million clonotypes. Deep NGS was used in the study to compare the TCR beta repertoires of mothers and children and to look for features that separate related mother-child pairs from unrelated individuals. The mean age was roughly 40 +/- 4 years for the mothers and about 10 +/- 4 years for the children. After adapters were ligated using NEBNext reagents, the libraries underwent 100+100 nt paired-end sequencing on an Illumina HiSeq 2000. To prevent cross-contamination, the mother and child libraries were prepared a month apart and were sequenced in separate runs. For each donor, somewhere between 500,000 and 2,000,000 distinct TCR beta clonotypes were identified. Naive TCR beta clonotypes were estimated from low-frequency clonotypes matched to each donor's FACS-determined naive share, without sorting.

This sequence uses TRBV29-1 and TRBJ2-7, with 11 middle bases fitting TRBD2. The TCR was taken from a girl aged 2-15 years in good health. Source material: blood. The sequence in DNA is TGCAGCGTTGGACTAGCGGGGTCAACCTACGAGCAGTACTTC. This gives the protein CSVGLAGSTYEQYF.